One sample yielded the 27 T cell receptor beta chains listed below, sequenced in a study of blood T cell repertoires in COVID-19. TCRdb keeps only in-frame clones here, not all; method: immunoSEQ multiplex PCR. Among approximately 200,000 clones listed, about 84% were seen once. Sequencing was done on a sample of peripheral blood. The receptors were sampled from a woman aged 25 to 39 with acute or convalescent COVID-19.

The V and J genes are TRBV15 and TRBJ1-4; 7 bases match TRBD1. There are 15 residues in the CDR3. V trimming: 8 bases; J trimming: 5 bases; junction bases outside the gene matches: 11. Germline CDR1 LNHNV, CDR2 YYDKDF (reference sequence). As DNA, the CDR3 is TGTGCCACCGAGCAGGGGGTAGACATCAATGAAAAACTGTTTTTT. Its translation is CATEQGVDINEKLFF.

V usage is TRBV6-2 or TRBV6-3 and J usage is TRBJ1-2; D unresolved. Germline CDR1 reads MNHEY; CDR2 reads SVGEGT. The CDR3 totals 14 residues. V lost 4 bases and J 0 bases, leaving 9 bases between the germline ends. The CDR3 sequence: CASSSARTNYGYTF. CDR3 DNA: TGTGCCAGCAGTTCCGCCAGGACTAACTATGGCTACACCTTC.

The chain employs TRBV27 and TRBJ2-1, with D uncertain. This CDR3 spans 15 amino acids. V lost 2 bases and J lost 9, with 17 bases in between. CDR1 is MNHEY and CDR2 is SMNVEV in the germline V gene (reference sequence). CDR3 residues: CASSLPGTQRGEQFF. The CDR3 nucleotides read TGTGCCAGCAGTTTACCCGGAACCCAACGCGGTGAGCAGTTCTTC.

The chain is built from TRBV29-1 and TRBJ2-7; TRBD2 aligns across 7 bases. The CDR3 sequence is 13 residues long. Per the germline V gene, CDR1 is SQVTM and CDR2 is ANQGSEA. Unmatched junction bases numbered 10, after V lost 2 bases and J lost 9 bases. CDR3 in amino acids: CSVEIGGEKVQYF. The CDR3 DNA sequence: TGCAGCGTTGAAATTGGGGGGGAGAAAGTGCAGTACTTC.

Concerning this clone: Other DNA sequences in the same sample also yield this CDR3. For the CDR3, the DNA is TGTGCCAGCAGTGAAGCAAGGGGGTCCGGAAACACCATATATTTT. Protein sequence: CASSEARGSGNTIYF. V gene TRBV2 combines with J gene TRBJ1-3; a possible D gene is TRBD1 (6 bases). CDR1 and CDR2 from the germline V gene are SNHLY and FYNNEI. CDR3 length: 15 amino acids. The ends were cut back, 0 bases at V and 4 bases at J, with 10 bases in the middle.

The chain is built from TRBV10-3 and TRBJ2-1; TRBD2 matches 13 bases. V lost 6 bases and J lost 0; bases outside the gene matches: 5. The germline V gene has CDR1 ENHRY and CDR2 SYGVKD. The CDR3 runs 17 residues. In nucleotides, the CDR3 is TGTGCCATCAGACCCCGGACTAGCGGGAGCTCCTACAATGAGCAGTTCTTC. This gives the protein CAIRPRTSGSSYNEQFF.

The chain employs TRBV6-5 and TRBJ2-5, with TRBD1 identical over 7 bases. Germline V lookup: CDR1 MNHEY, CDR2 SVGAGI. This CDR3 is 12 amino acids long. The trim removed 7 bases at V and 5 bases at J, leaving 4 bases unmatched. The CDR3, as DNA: TGTGCCAGCACAGGGGGAACGGAGACCCAGTACTTC. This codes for CASTGGTETQYF.

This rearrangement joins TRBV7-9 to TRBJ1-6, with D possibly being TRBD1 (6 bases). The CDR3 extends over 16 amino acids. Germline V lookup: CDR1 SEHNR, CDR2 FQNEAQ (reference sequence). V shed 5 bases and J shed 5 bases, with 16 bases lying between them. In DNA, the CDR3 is TGTGCCAGCAGCCGCAATACAGGGTTCCATAATTCACCCCTCCACTTT. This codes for CASSRNTGFHNSPLHF.

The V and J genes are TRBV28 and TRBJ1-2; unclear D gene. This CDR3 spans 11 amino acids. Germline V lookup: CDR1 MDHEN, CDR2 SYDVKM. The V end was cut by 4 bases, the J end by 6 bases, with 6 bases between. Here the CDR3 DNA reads TGTGCCAGCAGTTCAGGAAATGGCTACACCTTC. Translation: CASSSGNGYTF.

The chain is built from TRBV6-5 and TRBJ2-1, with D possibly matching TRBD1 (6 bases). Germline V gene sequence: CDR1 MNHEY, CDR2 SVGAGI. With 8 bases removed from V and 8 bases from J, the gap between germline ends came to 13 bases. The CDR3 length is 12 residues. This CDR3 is CASHRVGDEQFF. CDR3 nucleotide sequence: TGTGCCAGCCACAGGGTGGGGGATGAGCAGTTCTTC.

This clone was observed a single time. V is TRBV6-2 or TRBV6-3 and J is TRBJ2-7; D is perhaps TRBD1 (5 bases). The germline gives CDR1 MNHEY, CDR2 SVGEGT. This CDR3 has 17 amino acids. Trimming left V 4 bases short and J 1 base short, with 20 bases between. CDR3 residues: CASSFPVRGVSSYEQYF. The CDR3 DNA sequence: TGTGCCAGCAGTTTCCCGGTAAGGGGCGTTTCTTCCTACGAGCAGTACTTC.

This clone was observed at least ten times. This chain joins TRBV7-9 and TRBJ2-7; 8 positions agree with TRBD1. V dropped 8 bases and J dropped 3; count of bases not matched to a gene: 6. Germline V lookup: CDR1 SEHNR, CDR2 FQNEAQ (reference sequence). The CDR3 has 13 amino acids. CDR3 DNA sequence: TGTGCCAGCGGTACAGGGGGATACTACGAGCAGTACTTC. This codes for CASGTGGYYEQYF. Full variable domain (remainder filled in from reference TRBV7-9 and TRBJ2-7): DTGVSQNPRHKITKRGQNVTFRCDPISEHNRLYWYRQTLGQGPEFLTYFQNEAQLEKSRLLSDRFSAERPKGSFSTLEIQRTEQGDSAMYLCASGTGGYYEQYFGPGTRLTVT.

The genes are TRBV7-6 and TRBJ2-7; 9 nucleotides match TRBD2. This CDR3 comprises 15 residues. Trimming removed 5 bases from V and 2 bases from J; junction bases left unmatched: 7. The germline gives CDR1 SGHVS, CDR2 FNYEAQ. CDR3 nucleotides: TGTGCCAGCAGCCTGTATGGACTAGCGACCTACGAGCAGTACTTC. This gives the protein CASSLYGLATYEQYF.

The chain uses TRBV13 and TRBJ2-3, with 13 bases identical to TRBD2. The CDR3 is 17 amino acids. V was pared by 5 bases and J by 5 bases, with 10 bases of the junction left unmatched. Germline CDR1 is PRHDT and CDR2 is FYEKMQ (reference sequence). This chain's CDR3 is CASSRTFTSGGVDTQYF. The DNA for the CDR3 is TGTGCCAGCAGCCGGACCTTTACTAGCGGGGGGGTAGATACGCAGTATTTT.

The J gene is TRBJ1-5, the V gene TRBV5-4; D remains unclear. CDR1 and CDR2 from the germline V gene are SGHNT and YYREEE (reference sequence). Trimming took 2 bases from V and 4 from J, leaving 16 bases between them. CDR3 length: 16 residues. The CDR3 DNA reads TGTGCCAGCAGCTTAACCGGTCCCCTTGAAAATCAGCCCCAGCATTTT. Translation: CASSLTGPLENQPQHF.

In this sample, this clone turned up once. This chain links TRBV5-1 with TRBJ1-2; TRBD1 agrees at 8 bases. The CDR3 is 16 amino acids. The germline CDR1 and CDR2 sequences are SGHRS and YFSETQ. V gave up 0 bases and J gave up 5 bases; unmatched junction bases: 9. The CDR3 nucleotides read TGCGCCAGCAGCTTGGCATGGGACAGGTTTCAATATGGCTACACCTTC. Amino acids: CASSLAWDRFQYGYTF.

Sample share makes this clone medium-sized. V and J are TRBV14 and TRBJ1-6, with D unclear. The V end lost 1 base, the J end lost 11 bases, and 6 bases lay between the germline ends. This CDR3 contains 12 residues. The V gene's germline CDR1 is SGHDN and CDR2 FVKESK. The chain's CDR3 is CASSQVSTPLHF. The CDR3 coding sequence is TGTGCCAGCAGCCAAGTTTCAACACCCCTCCACTTT. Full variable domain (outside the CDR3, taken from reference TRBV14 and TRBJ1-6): EAGVTQFPSHSVIEKGQTVTLRCDPISGHDNLYWYRRVMGKEIKFLLHFVKESKQDESGMPNNRFLAERTGGTYSTLKVQPAELEDSGVYFCASSQVSTPLHFGNGTRLTVT.

CDR3 sequence reads: CATGGYTEAFF. CDR3 in DNA: TGTGCCACCGGAGGGTACACTGAAGCTTTCTTT. The chain uses TRBV19 and TRBJ1-1; D is ambiguous. CDR3 length equals 11 residues. Germline assignment: CDR1 LNHDA and CDR2 SQIVND (reference sequence). V lost 10 bases and J 3 bases, leaving 9 bases between the germline ends. Full variable domain (outside the CDR3, taken from reference TRBV19 and TRBJ1-1): DGGITQSPKYLFRKEGQNVTLSCEQNLNHDAMYWYRQDPGQGLRLIYYSQIVNDFQKGDIAEGYSVSREKKESFPLTVTSAQKNPTAFYLCATGGYTEAFFGQGTRLTVV.

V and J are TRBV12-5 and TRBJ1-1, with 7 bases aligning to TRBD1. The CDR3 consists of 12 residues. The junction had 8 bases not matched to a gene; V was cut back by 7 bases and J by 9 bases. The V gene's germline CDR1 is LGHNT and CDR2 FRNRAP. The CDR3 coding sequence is TGTGCTAGTGCCTGGGGACAGTCGCAAGCTTTCTTT. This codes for CASAWGQSQAFF.

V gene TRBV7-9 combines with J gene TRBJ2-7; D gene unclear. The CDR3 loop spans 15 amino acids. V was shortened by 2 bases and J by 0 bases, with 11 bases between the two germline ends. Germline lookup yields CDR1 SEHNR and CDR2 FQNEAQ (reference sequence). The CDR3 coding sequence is TGTGCCAGCAGCTTATTAGTCGGTCGCTCCTACGAGCAGTACTTC. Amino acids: CASSLLVGRSYEQYF. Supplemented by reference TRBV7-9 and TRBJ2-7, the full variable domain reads DTGVSQNPRHKITKRGQNVTFRCDPISEHNRLYWYRQTLGQGPEFLTYFQNEAQLEKSRLLSDRFSAERPKGSFSTLEIQRTEQGDSAMYLCASSLLVGRSYEQYFGPGTRLTVT.

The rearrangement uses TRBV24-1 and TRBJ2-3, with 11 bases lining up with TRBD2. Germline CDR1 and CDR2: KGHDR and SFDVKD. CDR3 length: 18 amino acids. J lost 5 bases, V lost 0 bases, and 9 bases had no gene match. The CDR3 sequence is CATSDLPTSGSWGDTQYF. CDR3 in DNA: TGTGCCACCAGTGATTTGCCAACTAGCGGGAGCTGGGGAGATACGCAGTATTTT.

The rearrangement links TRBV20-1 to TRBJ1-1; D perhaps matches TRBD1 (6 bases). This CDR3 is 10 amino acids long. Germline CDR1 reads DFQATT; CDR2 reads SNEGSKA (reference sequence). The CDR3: CRTGNLRAFF. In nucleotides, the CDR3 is TGCAGAACAGGGAACCTCCGAGCTTTCTTT.

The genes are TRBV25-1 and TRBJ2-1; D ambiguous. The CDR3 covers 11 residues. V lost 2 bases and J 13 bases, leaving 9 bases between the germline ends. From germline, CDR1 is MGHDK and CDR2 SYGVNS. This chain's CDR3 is CASSENGNQFF. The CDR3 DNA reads TGTGCCAGCAGTGAAAACGGTAACCAGTTCTTC.

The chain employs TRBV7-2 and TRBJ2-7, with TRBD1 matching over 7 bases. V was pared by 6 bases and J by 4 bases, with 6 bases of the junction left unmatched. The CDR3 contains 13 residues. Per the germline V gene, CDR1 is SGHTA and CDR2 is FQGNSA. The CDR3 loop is CASSRDRTYEQYF. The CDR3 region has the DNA TGTGCCAGCAGTCGGGACAGAACTTACGAGCAGTACTTC.

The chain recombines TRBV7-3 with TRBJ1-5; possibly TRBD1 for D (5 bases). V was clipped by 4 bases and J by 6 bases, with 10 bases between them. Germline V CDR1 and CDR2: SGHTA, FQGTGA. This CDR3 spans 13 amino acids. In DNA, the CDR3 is TGTGCCAGCAGCTCCAGGGTTGGTCAGCCCCAGCATTTT. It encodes CASSSRVGQPQHF.

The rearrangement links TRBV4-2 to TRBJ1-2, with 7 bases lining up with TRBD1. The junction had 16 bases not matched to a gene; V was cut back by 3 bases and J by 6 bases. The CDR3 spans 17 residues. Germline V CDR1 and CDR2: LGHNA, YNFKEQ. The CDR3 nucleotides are TGTGCCAGCAGCCACAGTGGGGGTTCGACAGGGTATGATGGCTACACCTTC. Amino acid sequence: CASSHSGGSTGYDGYTF.

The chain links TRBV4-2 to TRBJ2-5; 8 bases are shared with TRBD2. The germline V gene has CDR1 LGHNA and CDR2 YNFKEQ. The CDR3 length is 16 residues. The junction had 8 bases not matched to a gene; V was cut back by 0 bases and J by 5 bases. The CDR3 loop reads CASSQEKGTSSETQYF. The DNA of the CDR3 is TGTGCCAGCAGCCAAGAAAAGGGGACTAGTTCCGAGACCCAGTACTTC.